This T cell receptor beta chain is from a study of blood T cell repertoires in COVID-19. Study-wide context: The analysed material was cDNA or gDNA that came from T cells, B-cell-depleted T cells, or PBMCs.

Participants came from fewer than 25 US areas, aged roughly 18 to 90 years. Method: immunoSEQ multiplex PCR; TCRdb's copy keeps in-frame clones and lacks some. This sample has a few hundred thousand clones, with around 84% found just once. Trimming took off 5 bases at V and 11 bases at J, with 13 bases between the two ends. Germline V lookup: CDR1 MDHEN, CDR2 SYDVKM. The CDR3 is 12 residues long. The chain links TRBV28 to TRBJ1-5; D ambiguous. Sequencing was done on a sample of PBMCs or T cells enriched from blood (not recorded which). The sequence derives from a man in his thirties or forties with acute COVID-19. This CDR3 reads CASSRGLRAQHF. The CDR3 nucleotides are TGTGCCAGCAGTCGCGGGTTAAGGGCCCAGCATTTT.